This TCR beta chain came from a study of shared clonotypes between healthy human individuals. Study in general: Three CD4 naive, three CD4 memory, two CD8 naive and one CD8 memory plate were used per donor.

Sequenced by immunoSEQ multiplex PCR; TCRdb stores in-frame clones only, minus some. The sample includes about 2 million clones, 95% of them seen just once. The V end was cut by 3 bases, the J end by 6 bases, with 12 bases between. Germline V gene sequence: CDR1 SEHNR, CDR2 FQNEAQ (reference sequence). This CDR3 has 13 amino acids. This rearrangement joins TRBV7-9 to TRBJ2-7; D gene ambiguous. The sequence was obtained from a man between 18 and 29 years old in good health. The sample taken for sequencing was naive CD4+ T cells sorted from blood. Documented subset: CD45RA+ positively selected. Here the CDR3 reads CASSFTFFGEQYF. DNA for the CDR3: TGTGCCAGCAGCTTTACATTTTTCGGCGAGCAGTACTTC.